This entry lists 26 T cell receptor beta chains sequenced from one sample in a study of T cell responses to AZD1222 COVID-19 vaccine. The table came from immunoSEQ multiplex PCR; TCRdb's copy has only in-frame clones and leaves some out. The profile covers approximately 120,000 clones, with roughly 88% appearing a single time and around 13% taken by the ten largest. The sample in question was peripheral blood, obtained on day 0 of MenACWY control vaccination. These receptors were collected from an adult in good health.

This clone was picked up one time. The V call is TRBV11-1, the J call TRBJ1-3; no reliable D call. Germline CDR1 and CDR2: SGHAT and FQDESV (reference sequence). Between the trimmed V and J ends, which lost 3 bases and 1 base, there was a span of 10 bases. This CDR3 is 15 amino acids long. The CDR3 nucleotides are TGTGCCAGCAGCTTGTCCGGGAGGTCTGGAAACACCATATATTTT. Its translation is CASSLSGRSGNTIYF.

The rearrangement links TRBV27 to TRBJ2-2; possibly TRBD1 for D (7 bases). Trimming pared 2 bases from V and 7 bases from J, leaving 14 bases between. The CDR3 has 15 residues. CDR1 and CDR2 from the germline V gene are MNHEY and SMNVEV (reference sequence). In DNA, the CDR3 is TGTGCCAGCAGTTTAACCCAGGGGGGCGGCGGGGAGCTGTTTTTT. Translation gives CASSLTQGGGGELFF.

This sequence joins TRBV5-4 and TRBJ2-7; TRBD1 matches 12 bases. The ends lost 3 bases at V and 2 bases at J; junction bases unmatched: 3. Germline V gene sequence: CDR1 SGHNT, CDR2 YYREEE (reference sequence). CDR3 length equals 15 residues. CDR3 DNA sequence: TGTGCCAGCAGCTGGTGGGACAGGGGGCCCTACGAGCAGTACTTC. This encodes CASSWWDRGPYEQYF.

This chain joins TRBV7-6 and TRBJ2-4; a weak D match, TRBD1 (6 bases). Trimming took off 3 bases at V and 2 bases at J, with 14 bases between the two ends. Germline CDR1 SGHVS, CDR2 FNYEAQ. CDR3 length equals 16 residues. The CDR3 DNA reads as TGTGCCAGCAGCTTGTTGACAGGACCGACCAAAAACATTCAGTACTTC. Encoded protein: CASSLLTGPTKNIQYF.

This clone was counted only a few times. V and J are TRBV3-1 (or the pseudogene TRBV3-2) and TRBJ1-3; TRBD1 matches at 7 bases. J lost 7 bases, V lost 0 bases, and 15 bases had no gene match. CDR1 and CDR2 (germline): LGHDT, YNNKEL (reference sequence). The CDR3 extends over 18 amino acids. The CDR3 reads CASSQDPHRQGDWNTIYF. In DNA, the CDR3 is TGTGCCAGCAGCCAAGATCCACACAGACAGGGTGATTGGAACACCATATATTTT.

The chain recombines TRBV27 with TRBJ1-5, with D possibly being TRBD1 (6 bases). This CDR3 is built from 15 residues. V lost 4 bases to trimming and J lost 3 bases, with 13 bases between them. The V gene's germline CDR1 is MNHEY and CDR2 SMNVEV (reference sequence). The CDR3 reads CASSYTGLNNQPQHF. CDR3 nucleotide sequence: TGTGCCAGCAGTTACACAGGGTTAAACAATCAGCCCCAGCATTTT.

The chain employs TRBV28 and TRBJ1-1, with 8 bases aligning to TRBD1. This CDR3 has 14 residues. CDR1 is MDHEN and CDR2 is SYDVKM in the germline V gene. Trimming took 5 bases from V and 3 from J; bases not matched to a gene: 5. The CDR3, as DNA: TGTGCCAGCAGTCCCGCGGACAGGGACACTGAAGCTTTCTTT. This encodes CASSPADRDTEAFF.

This rearrangement joins TRBV2 to TRBJ1-5; tentative D call: TRBD1 (6 bases). With 4 bases removed from V and 2 bases from J, the gap between germline ends came to 9 bases. The germline V gene encodes CDR1 SNHLY and CDR2 FYNNEI. The CDR3 runs 14 residues. CDR3 coding DNA: TGTGCCAGCAGTGGGACAGAAGGCAATCAGCCCCAGCATTTT. Translation gives CASSGTEGNQPQHF.

A few counts support this clone. J is TRBJ1-2 and V is TRBV3-1 (or the pseudogene TRBV3-2); the D is unclear. The V end lost 1 base, the J end lost 8 bases, and 14 bases lay between the germline ends. Germline V gives CDR1 LGHDT, CDR2 YNNKEL (reference sequence). The CDR3 runs to 14 residues. CDR3 nucleotides: TGTGCCAGCAGCCAAGGGACCGATCCCTGGGGCTACACCTTC. Amino acid sequence: CASSQGTDPWGYTF.

The gene calls are TRBV7-8 and TRBJ1-2, with 12 positions matching TRBD1. V was clipped by 3 bases and J by 7 bases; unmatched bases: 12. CDR1 and CDR2 (germline): SGHVS, FQNEAQ. CDR3 size: 17 residues. The CDR3: CASSLGRGTGGPSGYTF. As DNA, the CDR3 is TGTGCCAGCAGCTTGGGACGCGGGACAGGGGGCCCCTCTGGCTACACCTTC.

The chain recombines TRBV19 with TRBJ1-1; D gene ambiguous. The CDR3 contains 15 residues. Germline loops: CDR1 LNHDA, CDR2 SQIVND (reference sequence). The V gene lost 7 bases and the J gene lost 1 base, with 16 bases spanning the gap. CDR3 sequence: CASTSNGAANTEAFF. The CDR3 nucleotides read TGTGCCAGTACCTCTAACGGCGCAGCGAACACTGAAGCTTTCTTT.

This clone was found once. The CDR3 sequence: CASRPIGGGWATGANVLTF. In nucleotides, the CDR3 is TGTGCCAGTAGACCCATCGGAGGGGGGTGGGCTACTGGGGCCAACGTCCTGACTTTC. The chain is built from TRBV19 and TRBJ2-6, with D possibly being TRBD1 or TRBD2 (6 bases each). In germline, CDR1 is LNHDA, CDR2 SQIVND (reference sequence). This CDR3 region has 19 residues. V dropped 6 bases and J dropped 2 bases, with 23 bases sitting between them.

V and J are TRBV27 and TRBJ2-3; D ambiguous. CDR3 length equals 14 residues. V lost 0 bases and J 7 bases, leaving 11 bases between the germline ends. Per germline, CDR1 MNHEY and CDR2 SMNVEV (reference sequence). The CDR3 spells CASSLSPRIHTQYF. In DNA form, the CDR3 reads TGTGCCAGCAGTTTATCCCCACGCATACATACGCAGTATTTT.

This sequence joins TRBV5-5 and TRBJ2-7; tentative D call: TRBD2 (5 bases). This CDR3 region has 14 residues. V was shortened by 4 bases and J by 0 bases, with 11 bases between the two germline ends. Germline CDR1 SGHKS, CDR2 YYEKEE (reference sequence). For the CDR3, the DNA is TGTGCCAGCAGCCCTGACGGGGACTCCTACGAGCAGTACTTC. Translated, it gives CASSPDGDSYEQYF.

CDR3 region: CASSLSPGGLDEAFF. Here the CDR3 DNA reads TGTGCCAGCAGTTTATCCCCAGGGGGCTTGGATGAAGCTTTCTTT. The chain joins TRBV28 to TRBJ1-1, with 8 nucleotides matching TRBD1. Germline V CDR1 and CDR2: MDHEN, SYDVKM. Losses at the gene ends were 1 base for V and 7 bases for J; bases not matched to a gene: 8. The CDR3 totals 15 residues.

The CDR3 spells CASSQHGTANTEAFF. DNA for the CDR3: TGTGCCAGCAGCCAACACGGGACAGCCAACACTGAAGCTTTCTTT. V usage is TRBV28 and J usage is TRBJ1-1, with 7 bases identical to TRBD1. Trimming cost V 6 bases and J 2 bases; bases outside gene matches: 9. Germline V gene lookup returns CDR1 MDHEN and CDR2 SYDVKM. There are 15 residues in the CDR3.

The gene calls are TRBV2 and TRBJ2-2; D might be TRBD2 (7 bases). CDR1 and CDR2 (germline): SNHLY, FYNNEI. V lost 8 bases to trimming and J lost 4 bases, with 20 bases between them. This CDR3 contains 16 residues. The CDR3 here is CASEVAGASITGELFF. The DNA of the CDR3 is TGTGCCAGCGAGGTGGCGGGGGCGTCGATCACCGGGGAGCTGTTTTTT.

V is TRBV19 and J is TRBJ1-2, with TRBD1 matching 9 bases. The CDR3 consists of 14 residues. V was pared by 6 bases and J by 5 bases, with 7 bases of the junction left unmatched. CDR1 and CDR2 from the germline V gene are LNHDA and SQIVND (reference sequence). For the CDR3, the DNA is TGTGCCAGTAGACCGGACAGGGGTGAATATGGCTACACCTTC. Protein product: CASRPDRGEYGYTF.

The V gene is TRBV11-3, the J gene TRBJ2-7, with 8 bases identical to TRBD1. V shed 3 bases, J shed 1 base, and the junction held 2 bases outside the gene matches. The V gene's germline CDR1 is SGHNT and CDR2 YENEEA. This CDR3 spans 14 amino acids. The CDR3 protein is CASSLGTGSYEQYF. CDR3 bases: TGTGCCAGCAGCTTGGGGACAGGATCCTACGAGCAGTACTTC.

The CDR3 protein is CASRWGTEAFF. In nucleotides, the CDR3 is TGTGCCAGCCGATGGGGGACCGAAGCTTTCTTT. The chain recombines TRBV7-9 with TRBJ1-1, with TRBD1 as a possible D gene (5 bases). The length of the CDR3 is 11 residues. Per the germline V gene, CDR1 is SEHNR and CDR2 is FQNEAQ (reference sequence). V lost 8 bases, J lost 8 bases, and 12 bases lay in between.

The chain carries TRBV4-1 and TRBJ2-5; 7 bases line up with TRBD2. The CDR3 is 17 amino acids. Trimming cost V 1 base and J 3 bases; bases outside gene matches: 11. Germline CDR1 is MGHRA and CDR2 is YSYEKL. CDR3 DNA: TGCGCCAGCAGCCAAGGTCCGGGCGGGAGTCGAGAAGAGACCCAGTACTTC. This codes for CASSQGPGGSREETQYF.

This sequence joins TRBV4-3 and TRBJ2-1, with 7 bases matching TRBD2. The length of the CDR3 is 16 residues. Germline CDR1 LGHNA, CDR2 YSLEER. J lost 4 bases, V lost 0 bases, and 6 bases had no gene match. The CDR3 coding sequence is TGCGCCAGCAGCCAAGATTCCAGCGGGAAGTACAATGAGCAGTTCTTC. It translates to CASSQDSSGKYNEQFF.

The chain recombines TRBV7-2 with TRBJ1-2; possible D gene TRBD1, 5 bases. Trimming shortened V by 1 base and J by 4 bases, and 13 bases separated the two germline ends. Germline V gene lookup returns CDR1 SGHTA and CDR2 FQGNSA. This CDR3 region has 15 residues. CDR3 protein: CASSLGLAGGYGYTF. Written as DNA, the CDR3 is TGTGCCAGCAGCTTAGGGTTGGCGGGGGGCTATGGCTACACCTTC.

The V gene is TRBV7-9, the J gene TRBJ2-1; weak D call: TRBD2 (7 bases). CDR1 is SEHNR, CDR2 FQNEAQ, per germline (reference sequence). The V end was cut by 2 bases, the J end by 1 base, with 18 bases between. The CDR3 sequence is 18 residues long. CDR3 sequence reads: CASSLWGGITPSYNEQFF. CDR3 bases: TGTGCCAGCAGCTTATGGGGGGGCATTACCCCATCCTACAATGAGCAGTTCTTC.

The chain has TRBV7-2 and TRBJ2-7; 9 nucleotides match TRBD2. After removal of 4 bases from V and 0 bases from J, the junction contained 7 bases not matched to a gene. Germline lookup yields CDR1 SGHTA and CDR2 FQGNSA. The CDR3 has 16 amino acids. CDR3 DNA: TGTGCCAGCAGCTCCCCGGGGCGGGGGGGCTCCTACGAGCAGTACTTC. It codes for CASSSPGRGGSYEQYF.

The J gene is TRBJ2-1, the V gene TRBV4-2; no clear D gene. Germline CDR1 LGHNA, CDR2 YNFKEQ. CDR3 size: 14 residues. V lost 0 bases, J lost 10 bases, and 13 bases lay in between. The CDR3 sequence: CASSQEWEANEQFF. The CDR3 DNA follows: TGTGCCAGCAGCCAAGAGTGGGAAGCTAACGAGCAGTTCTTC.